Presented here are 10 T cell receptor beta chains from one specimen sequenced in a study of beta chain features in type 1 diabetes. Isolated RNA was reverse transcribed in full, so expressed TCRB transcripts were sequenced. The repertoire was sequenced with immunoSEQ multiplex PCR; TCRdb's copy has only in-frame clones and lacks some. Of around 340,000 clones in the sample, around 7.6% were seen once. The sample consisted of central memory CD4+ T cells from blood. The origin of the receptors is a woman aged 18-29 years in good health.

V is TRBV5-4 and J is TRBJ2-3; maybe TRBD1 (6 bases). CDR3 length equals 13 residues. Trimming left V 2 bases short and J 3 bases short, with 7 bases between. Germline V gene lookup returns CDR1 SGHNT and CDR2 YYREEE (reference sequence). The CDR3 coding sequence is TGTGCCAGCAGCTTCACAGGGACAGATACGCAGTATTTT. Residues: CASSFTGTDTQYF.

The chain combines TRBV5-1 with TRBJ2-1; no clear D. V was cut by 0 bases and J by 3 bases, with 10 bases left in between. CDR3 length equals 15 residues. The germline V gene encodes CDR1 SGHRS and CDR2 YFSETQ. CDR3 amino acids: CASSLVLGDYNEQFF. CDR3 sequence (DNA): TGCGCCAGCAGCTTGGTCTTAGGCGACTACAATGAGCAGTTCTTC.

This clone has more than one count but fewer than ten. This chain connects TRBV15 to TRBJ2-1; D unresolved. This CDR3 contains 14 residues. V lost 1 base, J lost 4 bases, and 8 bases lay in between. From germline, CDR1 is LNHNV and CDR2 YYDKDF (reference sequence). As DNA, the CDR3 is TGTGCCACCAGCAGAGGAGACTTGTACAATGAGCAGTTCTTC. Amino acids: CATSRGDLYNEQFF.

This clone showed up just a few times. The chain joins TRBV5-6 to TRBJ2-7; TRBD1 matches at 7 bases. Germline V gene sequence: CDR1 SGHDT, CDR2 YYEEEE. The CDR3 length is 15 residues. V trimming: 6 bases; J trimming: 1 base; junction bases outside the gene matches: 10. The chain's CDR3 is CASKRTGDNSYEQYF. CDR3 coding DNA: TGTGCCAGCAAAAGAACAGGGGACAATTCCTACGAGCAGTACTTC.

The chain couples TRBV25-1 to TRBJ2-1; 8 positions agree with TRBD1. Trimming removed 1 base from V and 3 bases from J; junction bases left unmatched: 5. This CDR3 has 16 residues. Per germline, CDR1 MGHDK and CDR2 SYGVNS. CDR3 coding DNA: TGTGCCAGCAGTGAATTTGGGACAGGTCTCTACAATGAGCAGTTCTTC. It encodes CASSEFGTGLYNEQFF.

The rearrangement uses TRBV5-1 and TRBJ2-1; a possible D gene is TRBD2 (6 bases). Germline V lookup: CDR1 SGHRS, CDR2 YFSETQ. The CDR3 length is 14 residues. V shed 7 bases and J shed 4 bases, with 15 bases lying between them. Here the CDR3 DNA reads TGCGCCAGCGAGGCGACGGGGACTTACAATGAGCAGTTCTTC. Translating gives CASEATGTYNEQFF.

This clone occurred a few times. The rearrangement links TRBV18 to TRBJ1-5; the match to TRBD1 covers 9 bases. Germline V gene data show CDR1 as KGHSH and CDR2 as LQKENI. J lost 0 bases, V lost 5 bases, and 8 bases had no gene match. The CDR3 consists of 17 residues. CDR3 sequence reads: CASSKGQGSSSNQPQHF. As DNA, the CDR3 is TGTGCCAGCTCAAAAGGACAGGGGTCGAGTAGCAATCAGCCCCAGCATTTT.

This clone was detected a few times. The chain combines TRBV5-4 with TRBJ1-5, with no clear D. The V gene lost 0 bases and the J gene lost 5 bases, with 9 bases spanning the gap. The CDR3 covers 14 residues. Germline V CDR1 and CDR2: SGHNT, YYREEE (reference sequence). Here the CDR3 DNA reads TGTGCCAGCAGCTTGGCCGGGAGGCATCAGCCCCAGCATTTT. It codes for CASSLAGRHQPQHF.

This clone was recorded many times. In DNA form, the CDR3 reads TGTGCCAGCAGCAAGCACAGGGCTCTAGGGTCCTACGAGCAGTACTTC. Encoded protein: CASSKHRALGSYEQYF. The chain employs TRBV21-1 and TRBJ2-7; the D call of TRBD1 is as the table states it, not checked on the DNA. TRBV21-1 is annotated as a pseudogene. The CDR3 is 16 residues long.

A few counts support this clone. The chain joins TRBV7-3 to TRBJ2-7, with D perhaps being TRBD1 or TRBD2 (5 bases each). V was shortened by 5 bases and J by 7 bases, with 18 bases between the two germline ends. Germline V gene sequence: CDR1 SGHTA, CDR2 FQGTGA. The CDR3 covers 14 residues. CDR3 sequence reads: CASSRTSTAGEQYF. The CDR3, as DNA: TGTGCCAGCAGCCGAACTAGTACAGCAGGGGAGCAGTACTTC.